The 20 T cell receptor beta chains below all came from one sample that was sequenced in a study of blood T cell repertoires in COVID-19. Sequenced by immunoSEQ multiplex PCR; TCRdb stores in-frame clones only, minus some. The repertoire consists of approximately 270,000 clones, with 70% to 90% occurring once and the leading ten covering roughly 4%. What was sequenced was PBMCs or T cells enriched from blood (not recorded which). These receptor sequences come from a woman in her 30s who had recovered from COVID-19.

The rearrangement uses TRBV7-9 and TRBJ2-1; D might be TRBD1 (5 bases). V was cut by 7 bases and J by 4 bases, with 11 bases left in between. This CDR3 spans 13 amino acids. The germline V gene encodes CDR1 SEHNR and CDR2 FQNEAQ (reference sequence). CDR3 amino acids: CASIVDRYNEQFF. CDR3 DNA: TGTGCCAGCATCGTAGACAGATACAATGAGCAGTTCTTC. Using reference TRBV7-9 and TRBJ2-1 for the parts outside the CDR3, the full variable domain is DTGVSQNPRHKITKRGQNVTFRCDPISEHNRLYWYRQTLGQGPEFLTYFQNEAQLEKSRLLSDRFSAERPKGSFSTLEIQRTEQGDSAMYLCASIVDRYNEQFFGPGTRLTVL.

The CDR3 sequence is CASSLGRVEQYF. The CDR3 DNA is TGTGCCAGCAGCTTAGGCCGGGTCGAGCAGTACTTC. This rearrangement joins TRBV7-9 to TRBJ2-7; no reliable D call. The CDR3 spans 12 residues. Trimming took 1 base from V and 6 from J, leaving 7 bases between them. The germline CDR1 and CDR2 sequences are SEHNR and FQNEAQ (reference sequence).

J is TRBJ2-1 and V is TRBV9; TRBD2 is a possible D gene (5 bases). The CDR3 has 15 amino acids. Germline V gene sequence: CDR1 SGDLS, CDR2 YYNGEE. Deletions cut 4 bases from V and 0 bases from J, with 11 bases between. As DNA, the CDR3 is TGTGCCAGCAGCAAGTGGGAGAGCTCCTACAATGAGCAGTTCTTC. It codes for CASSKWESSYNEQFF.

This sequence joins TRBV24-1 and TRBJ2-1; 14 nucleotides align to TRBD2. The CDR3 extends over 16 amino acids. Germline CDR1 reads KGHDR; CDR2 reads SFDVKD. The V segment lost 7 bases and the J segment 4 bases; nucleotides outside the gene matches: 5. CDR3 DNA sequence: TGTGCCACCAGCGGCCGACTAGCGGGAGGGTACAATGAGCAGTTCTTC. This gives the protein CATSGRLAGGYNEQFF.

The V and J genes are TRBV4-2 and TRBJ2-1; tentative D call: TRBD2 (6 bases). There are 16 residues in the CDR3. Trimming cost V 0 bases and J 4 bases, with 13 bases left between them. CDR1 and CDR2 from the germline V gene are LGHNA and YNFKEQ. This chain's CDR3 is CASSQDSQGGYNEQFF. The CDR3 DNA is TGTGCCAGCAGCCAAGATTCCCAGGGAGGATACAATGAGCAGTTCTTC.

This clone was recorded a few times. The chain links TRBV2 to TRBJ1-2; TRBD1 aligns across 9 bases. Germline trimming cut 10 bases from V and 2 bases from J; bases unmatched to any gene: 8. The CDR3 length is 14 residues. Germline loops: CDR1 SNHLY, CDR2 FYNNEI. The CDR3 bases are TGTGCCACCACTTTACAGGGGGCAAACTATGGCTACACCTTC. This translates into CATTLQGANYGYTF.

This chain links TRBV15 with TRBJ1-6; possible D gene TRBD1, 5 bases. The V end was cut by 0 bases, the J end by 9 bases, with 6 bases between. Germline assignment: CDR1 LNHNV and CDR2 YYDKDF (reference sequence). There are 13 residues in the CDR3. Here the CDR3 reads CATSRETASPLHF. Here the CDR3 DNA reads TGTGCCACCAGCAGAGAGACAGCTTCACCCCTCCACTTT.

The V and J genes are TRBV7-9 and TRBJ2-5, with TRBD1 identical over 8 bases. CDR1 is SEHNR and CDR2 is FQNEAQ in the germline V gene (reference sequence). The CDR3 length is 13 residues. V was clipped by 4 bases and J by 5 bases; unmatched bases: 3. CDR3 nucleotides: TGTGCCAGCAGCTCCCGGACAGGGGAGACCCAGTACTTC. The encoded protein is CASSSRTGETQYF.

The chain recombines TRBV6-4 with TRBJ2-2; 7 bases agree with TRBD1. Germline V gene lookup returns CDR1 MRHNA and CDR2 SNTAGT. The CDR3 has 16 residues. V lost 6 bases to trimming and J lost 4 bases; unmatched junction nucleotides: 11. CDR3 amino acids: CASSETLQGPTGELFF. The CDR3 coding sequence is TGTGCCAGCAGCGAAACTCTACAGGGGCCCACCGGGGAGCTGTTTTTT.

V and J are TRBV12-5 and TRBJ2-3; the D gene is possibly TRBD2 (6 bases). V was shortened by 2 bases and J by 0 bases, with 12 bases between the two germline ends. The CDR3 is 16 residues long. Germline lookup yields CDR1 LGHNT and CDR2 FRNRAP. The CDR3 protein is CASGLLSGSSTDTQYF. The CDR3 DNA sequence: TGTGCTAGTGGTTTGTTATCCGGGAGCAGCACAGATACGCAGTATTTT.

The chain carries TRBV7-8 and TRBJ1-3; 7 bases fit TRBD1. V lost 8 bases to trimming and J lost 0 bases; unmatched junction nucleotides: 7. The CDR3 totals 15 residues. Germline CDR1 and CDR2: SGHVS and FQNEAQ. DNA of the CDR3: TGTGCCAGCGCCTCAGGGGGGAGCTCTGGAAACACCATATATTTT. The encoded protein is CASASGGSSGNTIYF. Looking up the rest from reference TRBV7-8 and TRBJ1-3 gives the full variable domain: GAGVSQSPRYKVAKRGQDVALRCDPISGHVSLFWYQQALGQGPEFLTYFQNEAQLDKSGLPSDRFFAERPEGSVSTLKIQRTQQEDSAVYLCASASGGSSGNTIYFGEGSWLTVV.

The CDR3 DNA follows: TGTGCCAGCAGTTCAGGGGACCCGAGGTCATCACCCCTCCACTTT. Protein sequence: CASSSGDPRSSPLHF. The chain recombines TRBV28 with TRBJ1-6; D possibly corresponds to TRBD1 (6 bases). The CDR3 totals 15 residues. Trimming left V 4 bases short and J 10 bases short, with 17 bases between. Germline CDR1 and CDR2: MDHEN and SYDVKM. Full variable domain (missing parts from reference TRBV28 and TRBJ1-6): DVKVTQSSRYLVKRTGEKVFLECVQDMDHENMFWYRQDPGLGLRLIYFSYDVKMKEKGDIPEGYSVSREKKERFSLILESASTNQTSMYLCASSSGDPRSSPLHFGNGTRLTVT.

The rearrangement links TRBV28 to TRBJ1-1; D is uncertain. Trimming removed 5 bases at V and 1 base at J, with 23 bases between. CDR3 size: 18 residues. Per germline, CDR1 MDHEN and CDR2 SYDVKM. The CDR3 spells CASSVSPGLLIENTEAFF. As DNA, the CDR3 is TGTGCCAGCAGTGTATCCCCAGGACTCCTAATAGAGAACACTGAAGCTTTCTTT.

The chain is built from TRBV3-1 (or the pseudogene TRBV3-2) and TRBJ1-1; the D is unclear. Germline-derived CDR1 and CDR2 are LGHDT and YNNKEL (reference sequence). CDR3 length: 11 residues. V shed 4 bases and J shed 7 bases, with 7 bases lying between them. The CDR3 DNA is TGTGCCAGCAGCCTATTCGGTGAAGCTTTCTTT. Translated: CASSLFGEAFF.

The chain recombines TRBV13 with TRBJ2-7, with 9 bases aligning to TRBD1. The trim removed 5 bases at V and 4 bases at J, leaving 6 bases unmatched. The CDR3 spans 14 residues. Germline assignment: CDR1 PRHDT and CDR2 FYEKMQ (reference sequence). The CDR3 is CASSLGTGTYEQYF. CDR3 sequence (DNA): TGTGCCAGCAGCCTCGGGACAGGGACGTACGAGCAGTACTTC.

This sequence joins TRBV7-6 and TRBJ1-6; possibly TRBD1 for D (5 bases). The ends were cut back, 1 base at V and 10 bases at J, with 17 bases in the middle. This CDR3 has 16 residues. CDR1 SGHVS and CDR2 FNYEAQ come from the germline V gene. CDR3 residues: CASSLVVRQGGSPLHF. Here the CDR3 DNA reads TGTGCCAGCAGCTTAGTTGTCCGTCAGGGAGGCTCACCCCTCCACTTT.

This chain links TRBV12-5 with TRBJ2-2, with TRBD2 matching over 15 bases. V lost 5 bases and J lost 3; bases outside the gene matches: 4. CDR1 and CDR2 (germline): LGHNT, FRNRAP. The CDR3 runs to 17 residues. The CDR3 DNA is TGTGCTAGTGGTGTGGGACTAGCGGGGGGTTACACCGGGGAGCTGTTTTTT. This gives the protein CASGVGLAGGYTGELFF.

This chain links TRBV14 with TRBJ2-3; TRBD2 matches 13 bases. V shed 4 bases, J shed 4 bases, and the junction held 5 bases outside the gene matches. This CDR3 comprises 16 residues. Germline CDR1 reads SGHDN; CDR2 reads FVKESK. CDR3 protein: CASSLRTSGRADTQYF. CDR3 nucleotide sequence: TGTGCCAGCAGCCTTCGGACTAGCGGGAGAGCAGATACGCAGTATTTT. The complete variable domain, with remaining parts taken from reference TRBV14 and TRBJ2-3, reads EAGVTQFPSHSVIEKGQTVTLRCDPISGHDNLYWYRRVMGKEIKFLLHFVKESKQDESGMPNNRFLAERTGGTYSTLKVQPAELEDSGVYFCASSLRTSGRADTQYFGPGTRLTVL.

The chain combines TRBV27 with TRBJ1-2; 9 bases match TRBD1. There are 14 residues in the CDR3. CDR1 MNHEY and CDR2 SMNVEV come from the germline V gene (reference sequence). Losses at the gene ends were 6 bases for V and 7 bases for J; bases not matched to a gene: 9. CDR3: CASRGTGTDGGYTF. CDR3 coding DNA: TGTGCCAGCAGGGGGACAGGGACTGATGGTGGCTACACCTTC.

CDR3 sequence (DNA): TGCAGCGGAAGATCCGGGACAGGGATAGTGGAGCAGTTCTTC. It translates to CSGRSGTGIVEQFF. The J gene is TRBJ2-1, the V gene TRBV29-1; 9 bases match TRBD1. There are 14 residues in the CDR3. In germline, CDR1 is SQVTM, CDR2 ANQGSEA. The V gene end was trimmed by 7 bases and the J gene end by 10 bases; junction bases not matched to a gene: 14.